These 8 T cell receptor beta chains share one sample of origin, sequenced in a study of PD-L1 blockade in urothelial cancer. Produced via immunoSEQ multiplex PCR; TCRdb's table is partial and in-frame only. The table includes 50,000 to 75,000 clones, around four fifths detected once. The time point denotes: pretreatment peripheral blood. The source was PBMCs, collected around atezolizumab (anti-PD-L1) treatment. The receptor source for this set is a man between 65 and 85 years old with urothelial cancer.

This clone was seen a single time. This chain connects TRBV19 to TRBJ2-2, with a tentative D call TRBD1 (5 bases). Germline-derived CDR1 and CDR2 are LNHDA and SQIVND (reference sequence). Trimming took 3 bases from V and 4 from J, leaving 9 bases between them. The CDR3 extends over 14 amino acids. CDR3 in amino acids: CASSISGITGELFF. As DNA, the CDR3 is TGTGCCAGTAGTATCTCAGGGATCACCGGGGAGCTGTTTTTT. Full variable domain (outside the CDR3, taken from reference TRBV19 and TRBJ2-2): DGGITQSPKYLFRKEGQNVTLSCEQNLNHDAMYWYRQDPGQGLRLIYYSQIVNDFQKGDIAEGYSVSREKKESFPLTVTSAQKNPTAFYLCASSISGITGELFFGEGSRLTVL.

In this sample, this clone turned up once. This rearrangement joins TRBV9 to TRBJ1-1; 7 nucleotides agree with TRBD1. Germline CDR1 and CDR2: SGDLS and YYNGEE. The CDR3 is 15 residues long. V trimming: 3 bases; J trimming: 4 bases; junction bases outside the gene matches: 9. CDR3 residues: CASSATATGATEAFF. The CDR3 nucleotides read TGTGCCAGCAGCGCGACCGCCACAGGGGCCACTGAAGCTTTCTTT. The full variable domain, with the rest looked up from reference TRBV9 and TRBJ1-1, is DSGVTQTPKHLITATGQRVTLRCSPRSGDLSVYWYQQSLDQGLQFLIQYYNGEERAKGNILERFSAQQFPDLHSELNLSSLELGDSALYFCASSATATGATEAFFGQGTRLTVV.

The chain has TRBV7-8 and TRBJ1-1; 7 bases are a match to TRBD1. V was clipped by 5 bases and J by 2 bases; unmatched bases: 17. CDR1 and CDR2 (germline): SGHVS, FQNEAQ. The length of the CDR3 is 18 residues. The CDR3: CASSLVIWGGDSNTEAFF. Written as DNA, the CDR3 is TGTGCCAGCAGCCTCGTTATATGGGGCGGGGACAGTAACACTGAAGCTTTCTTT.

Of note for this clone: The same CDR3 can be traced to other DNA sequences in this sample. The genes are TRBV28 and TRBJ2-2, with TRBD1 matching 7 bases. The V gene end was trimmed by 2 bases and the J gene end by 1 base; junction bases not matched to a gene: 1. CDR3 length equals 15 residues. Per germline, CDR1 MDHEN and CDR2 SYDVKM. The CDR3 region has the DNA TGTGCCAGCAGTTTAAGGGGGCTGAACACCGGGGAGCTGTTTTTT. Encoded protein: CASSLRGLNTGELFF.

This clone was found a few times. CDR3 protein: CASSYGGNPGETQYF. As DNA, the CDR3 is TGCGCCAGCAGCTATGGAGGCAACCCGGGGGAGACCCAGTACTTC. The chain carries TRBV5-1 and TRBJ2-5, with TRBD2 as a possible D gene (5 bases). Germline V lookup: CDR1 SGHRS, CDR2 YFSETQ. The CDR3 consists of 15 residues. Between the trimmed V and J ends, which lost 3 bases and 5 bases, there was a span of 17 bases.

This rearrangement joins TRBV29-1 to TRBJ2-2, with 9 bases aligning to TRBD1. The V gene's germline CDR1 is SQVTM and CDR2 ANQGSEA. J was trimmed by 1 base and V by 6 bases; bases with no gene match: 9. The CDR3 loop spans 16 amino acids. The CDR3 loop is CSVAGTGSRNTGELFF. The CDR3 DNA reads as TGCAGCGTAGCCGGGACAGGGAGTAGGAACACCGGGGAGCTGTTTTTT.

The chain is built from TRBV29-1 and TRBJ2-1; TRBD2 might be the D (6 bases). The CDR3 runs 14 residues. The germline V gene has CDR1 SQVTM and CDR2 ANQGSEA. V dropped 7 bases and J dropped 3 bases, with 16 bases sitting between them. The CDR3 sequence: CSAPRRESYNEQFF. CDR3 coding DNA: TGCAGCGCACCCAGGCGGGAAAGCTACAATGAGCAGTTCTTC.

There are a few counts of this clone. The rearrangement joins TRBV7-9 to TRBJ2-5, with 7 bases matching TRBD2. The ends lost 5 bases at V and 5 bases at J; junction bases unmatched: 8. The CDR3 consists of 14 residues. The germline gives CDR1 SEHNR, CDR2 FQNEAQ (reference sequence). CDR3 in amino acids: CASSPTSSYETQYF. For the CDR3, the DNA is TGTGCCAGCAGCCCGACTAGCTCGTATGAGACCCAGTACTTC.